The rows below give T cell receptor beta chains drawn from one sample of a study of T cell responses to AZD1222 COVID-19 vaccine. TCRdb's table, derived via immunoSEQ multiplex PCR, lists solely in-frame clones and lacks some. The data contain around 130,000 clones, over 75% of them singletons. The source material was peripheral blood, sampled on day 0 of AZD1222 vaccination. The receptors come from an adult in good health. Each CDR3 is given with its conserved first and last residue. The D gene is left open where the match is weak. A row's size may be missing; if present it is once, few, many or a size class.

>TRBV14|TRBD2|TRBJ2-3|.
TGTGCCAGCAGCCAATCCAGCGGGGGTACAGATACGCAGTATTTT
CASSQSSGGTDTQYF
>TRBV5-1|.|TRBJ1-2|once
TGCGCCAGCAGCTCCGCCGCGGGGGGTAACTATGGCTACACCTTC
CASSSAAGGNYGYTF
>TRBV6-5|.|TRBJ1-6|.
TGTGCCAGCAGAGTTCAGGGGAGCAATTCACCCCTCCACTTT
CASRVQGSNSPLHF
>TRBV4-2|.|TRBJ1-5|.
TGTGCCAGCAGCCAAGCATCAGAGGGAAGGAGCAATCAGCCCCAGCATTTT
CASSQASEGRSNQPQHF
>TRBV19|.|TRBJ2-7|.
TGTGCCAGTAGTATGCTTGGAGGGGAGCAGTACTTC
CASSMLGGEQYF
>TRBV4-2|.|TRBJ1-6|.
TGTGCCAGCAGCCAAGAAGAGGAAAACGGCTCACCCCTCCACTTT
CASSQEEENGSPLHF
>TRBV7-9|.|TRBJ1-1|.
TGTGCCAGCAGCTTATCCTGGGACAAGGGCGCTTTCTTT
CASSLSWDKGAFF
>TRBV5-8|TRBD2|TRBJ2-7|.
TGTGCCAGCAGCTTAAACGGCGGGGGAGGATACTTC
CASSLNGGGGYF
>TRBV12-5|.|TRBJ1-1|.
TGTGCTAGTGCCCTCTCAAGGGGGAACACTGAAGCTTTCTTT
CASALSRGNTEAFF
>TRBV7-9|TRBD1|TRBJ2-7|few
TGTGCCAGCAGCTTAGATCAAGGGGGCAGGTACGAGCAGTACTTC
CASSLDQGGRYEQYF